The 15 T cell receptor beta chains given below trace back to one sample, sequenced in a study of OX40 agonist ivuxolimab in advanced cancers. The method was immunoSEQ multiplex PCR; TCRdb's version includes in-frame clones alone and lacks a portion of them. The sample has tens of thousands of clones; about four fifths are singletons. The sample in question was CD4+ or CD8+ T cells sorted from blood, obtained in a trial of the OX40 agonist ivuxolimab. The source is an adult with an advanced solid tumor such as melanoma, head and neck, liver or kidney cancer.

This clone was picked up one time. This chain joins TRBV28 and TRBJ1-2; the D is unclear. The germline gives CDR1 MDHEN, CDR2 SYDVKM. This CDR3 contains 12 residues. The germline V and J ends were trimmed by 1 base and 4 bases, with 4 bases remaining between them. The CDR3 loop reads CASSLLGYGYTF. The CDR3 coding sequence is TGTGCCAGCAGTTTATTAGGCTATGGCTACACCTTC.

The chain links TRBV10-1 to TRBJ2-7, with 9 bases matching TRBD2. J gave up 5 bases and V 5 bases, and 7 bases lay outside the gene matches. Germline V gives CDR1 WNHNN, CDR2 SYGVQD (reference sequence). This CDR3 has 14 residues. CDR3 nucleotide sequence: TGCGCCAGCAGTCTAAGCGGGAGGACCCACGAGCAGTACTTC. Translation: CASSLSGRTHEQYF.

The CDR3: CASRPGGDTGELFF. The CDR3 bases are TGTGCCAGTAGACCTGGCGGGGACACCGGGGAGCTGTTTTTT. The chain uses TRBV19 and TRBJ2-2; TRBD2 might be the D (6 bases). Germline CDR1 is LNHDA and CDR2 is SQIVND (reference sequence). The V and J ends lost 6 bases and 3 bases respectively, with 11 bases between them. This CDR3 has 14 residues.

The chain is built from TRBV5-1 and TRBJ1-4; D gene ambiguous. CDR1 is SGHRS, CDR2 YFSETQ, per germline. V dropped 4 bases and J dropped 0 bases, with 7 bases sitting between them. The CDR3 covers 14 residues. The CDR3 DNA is TGCGCCAGCAGCCCGTGGGCAACTAATGAAAAACTGTTTTTT. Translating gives CASSPWATNEKLFF.

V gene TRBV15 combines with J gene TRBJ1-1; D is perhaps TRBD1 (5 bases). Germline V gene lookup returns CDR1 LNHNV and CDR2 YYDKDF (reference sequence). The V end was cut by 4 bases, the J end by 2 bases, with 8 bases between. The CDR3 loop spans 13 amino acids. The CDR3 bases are TGTGCCACCAGCACAGGGAGAAACACTGAAGCTTTCTTT. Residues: CATSTGRNTEAFF.

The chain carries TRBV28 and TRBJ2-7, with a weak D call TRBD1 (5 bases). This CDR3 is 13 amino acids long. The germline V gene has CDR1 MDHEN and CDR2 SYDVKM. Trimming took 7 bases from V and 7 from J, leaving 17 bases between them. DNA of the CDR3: TGTGCCAGCACCTATAGGGGCAAACTGGAGCAGTACTTC. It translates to CASTYRGKLEQYF.

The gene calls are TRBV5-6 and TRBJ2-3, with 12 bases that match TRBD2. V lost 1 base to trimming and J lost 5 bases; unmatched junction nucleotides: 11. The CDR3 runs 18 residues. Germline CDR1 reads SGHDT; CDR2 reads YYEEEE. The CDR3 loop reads CASSLYRELAGGLDTQYF. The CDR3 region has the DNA TGTGCCAGCAGCTTGTACAGGGAACTAGCGGGAGGACTAGATACGCAGTATTTT.

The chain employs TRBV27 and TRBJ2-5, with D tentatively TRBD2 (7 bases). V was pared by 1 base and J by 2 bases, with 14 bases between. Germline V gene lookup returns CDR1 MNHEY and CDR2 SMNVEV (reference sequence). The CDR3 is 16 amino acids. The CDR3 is CASSLLGGPIQETQYF. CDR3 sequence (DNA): TGTGCCAGCAGTTTATTGGGGGGGCCTATACAAGAGACCCAGTACTTC.

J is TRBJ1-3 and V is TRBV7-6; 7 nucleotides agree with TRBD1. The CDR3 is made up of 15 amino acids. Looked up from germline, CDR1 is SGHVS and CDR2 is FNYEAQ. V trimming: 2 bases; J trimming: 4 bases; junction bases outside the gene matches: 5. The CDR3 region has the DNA TGTGCCAGCAGCTTAACGACAGGGCTCGGAAACACCATATATTTT. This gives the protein CASSLTTGLGNTIYF.

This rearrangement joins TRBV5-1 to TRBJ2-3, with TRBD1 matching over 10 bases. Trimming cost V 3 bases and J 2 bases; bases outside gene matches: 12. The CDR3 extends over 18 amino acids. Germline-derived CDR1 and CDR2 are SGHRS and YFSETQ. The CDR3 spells CASSSHGWTGGHTDTQYF. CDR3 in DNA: TGCGCCAGCAGCTCACACGGGTGGACAGGGGGGCACACAGATACGCAGTATTTT.

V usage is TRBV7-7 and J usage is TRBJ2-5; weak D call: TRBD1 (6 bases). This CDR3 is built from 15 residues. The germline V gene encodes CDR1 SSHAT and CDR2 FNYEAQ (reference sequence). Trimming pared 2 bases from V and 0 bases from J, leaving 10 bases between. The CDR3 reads CASSLFGDNQETQYF. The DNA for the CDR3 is TGTGCCAGCAGCTTATTCGGGGACAACCAAGAGACCCAGTACTTC.

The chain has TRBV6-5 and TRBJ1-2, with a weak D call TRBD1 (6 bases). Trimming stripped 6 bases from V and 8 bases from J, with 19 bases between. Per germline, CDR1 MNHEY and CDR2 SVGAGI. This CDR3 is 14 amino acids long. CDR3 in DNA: TGTGCCAGCAGGAAACTACAGGGATGGCAGGGCTACACCTTC. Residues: CASRKLQGWQGYTF.

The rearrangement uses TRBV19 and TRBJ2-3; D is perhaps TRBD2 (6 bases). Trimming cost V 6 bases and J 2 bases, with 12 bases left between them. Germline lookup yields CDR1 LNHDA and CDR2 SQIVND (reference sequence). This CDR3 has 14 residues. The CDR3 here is CASSVGTYTDTQYF. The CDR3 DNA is TGTGCCAGTAGCGTTGGGACTTACACAGATACGCAGTATTTT.

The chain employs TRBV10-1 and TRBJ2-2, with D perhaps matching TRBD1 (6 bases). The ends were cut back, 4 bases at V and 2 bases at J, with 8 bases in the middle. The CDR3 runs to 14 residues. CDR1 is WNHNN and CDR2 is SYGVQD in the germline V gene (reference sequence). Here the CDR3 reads CASSAGTNTGELFF. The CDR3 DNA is TGCGCCAGCAGTGCCGGGACAAACACCGGGGAGCTGTTTTTT.

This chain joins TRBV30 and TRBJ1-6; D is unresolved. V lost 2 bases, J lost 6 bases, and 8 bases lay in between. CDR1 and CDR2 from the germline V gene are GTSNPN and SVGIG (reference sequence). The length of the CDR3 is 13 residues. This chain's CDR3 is CAWSLRGNSPLHF. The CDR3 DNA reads TGTGCCTGGAGTCTTCGGGGTAATTCACCCCTCCACTTT.